The rows below give T cell receptor beta chains drawn from one sample of a study of T cells in Graves' hyperthyroidism and ophthalmopathy. MiXCR, applied by TCRdb to the multiplex PCR reads, yields one record per CDR3 protein. The table records 450,000 to 700,000 distinct CDR3 sequences, roughly 50% of them present only once. The sequenced material came from peripheral blood or thyroid tissue (not recorded which). The receptors derive from an adult woman with Graves' disease, either hyperthyroidism or ophthalmopathy (not recorded which). Each CDR3 is given with its conserved first and last residue. Fields, in order: J gene, D gene, V gene, CDR3 length, clone size, CDR3 protein, CDR3 DNA. The D gene is left open where the match is weak. Clone size appears in some rows only: once, few, many, or a class for an expanded clone.

J gene: TRBJ2-6; D gene: -; V gene: TRBV10-3; CDR3 length: 14; clone size: -; CDR3 protein: CAISGGSGANVLTF; CDR3 DNA: TGTGCCATCAGTGGGGGCTCTGGGGCCAACGTCCTGACTTTC
J gene: TRBJ2-5; D gene: TRBD2; V gene: TRBV6-1; CDR3 length: 14; clone size: many; CDR3 protein: CASSGAGGPETQYF; CDR3 DNA: TGTGCCAGCAGTGGAGCGGGAGGGCCGGAGACCCAGTACTTC
J gene: TRBJ2-7; D gene: -; V gene: TRBV12-3/TRBV12-4; CDR3 length: 11; clone size: many; CDR3 protein: CASSPSRVQYF; CDR3 DNA: TGTGCCAGCAGTCCAAGTCGCGTGCAGTACTTC
J gene: TRBJ1-1; D gene: -; V gene: TRBV28; CDR3 length: 11; clone size: many; CDR3 protein: CASRRYTEAFF; CDR3 DNA: TGTGCCAGCAGAAGATACACTGAAGCTTTCTTT
J gene: TRBJ1-1; D gene: -; V gene: TRBV7-2; CDR3 length: 14; clone size: -; CDR3 protein: CASSLRPGNTEAFF; CDR3 DNA: TGTGCCAGCAGCCTACGACCAGGCAACACTGAAGCTTTCTTT
J gene: TRBJ2-5; D gene: TRBD2; V gene: TRBV10-3; CDR3 length: 13; clone size: many; CDR3 protein: CAIGTGGQETQYF; CDR3 DNA: TGTGCCATCGGCACGGGAGGTCAAGAGACCCAGTACTTC
J gene: TRBJ1-1; D gene: -; V gene: TRBV5-1; CDR3 length: 15; clone size: -; CDR3 protein: CASGSGVGVNTEAFF; CDR3 DNA: TGCGCCAGCGGTTCAGGGGTCGGCGTGAACACTGAAGCTTTCTTT
J gene: TRBJ2-2; D gene: -; V gene: TRBV6-1; CDR3 length: 12; clone size: many; CDR3 protein: CASSPSTGELFF; CDR3 DNA: TGTGCCAGCAGTCCAAGCACCGGGGAGCTGTTTTTT
J gene: TRBJ2-5; D gene: TRBD2; V gene: TRBV12-3/TRBV12-4; CDR3 length: 13; clone size: many; CDR3 protein: CASSSSGWGTQYF; CDR3 DNA: TGTGCCAGCAGTTCTAGCGGCTGGGGGACCCAGTACTTC
J gene: TRBJ2-7; D gene: TRBD1; V gene: TRBV7-9; CDR3 length: 12; clone size: -; CDR3 protein: CASSLGDRGMYF; CDR3 DNA: TGTGCCAGCAGCTTAGGGGACAGGGGGATGTACTTC
J gene: TRBJ1-5; D gene: -; V gene: TRBV15; CDR3 length: 15; clone size: few; CDR3 protein: CATQGDLDSNQPQHF; CDR3 DNA: TGTGCCACCCAAGGGGACCTAGATAGCAATCAGCCCCAGCATTTT
J gene: TRBJ1-2; D gene: TRBD1; V gene: TRBV10-3; CDR3 length: 13; clone size: few; CDR3 protein: CAISEGQGYGYTF; CDR3 DNA: TGTGCCATCAGTGAGGGACAGGGATATGGCTACACCTTC
J gene: TRBJ2-2; D gene: -; V gene: TRBV10-3; CDR3 length: 15; clone size: -; CDR3 protein: CASSDQATNTGELFF; CDR3 DNA: TGTGCCAGCAGTGACCAGGCAACGAACACCGGGGAGCTGTTTTTT
J gene: TRBJ2-2; D gene: TRBD2; V gene: TRBV2; CDR3 length: 15; clone size: few; CDR3 protein: CASRRLAGATGELFF; CDR3 DNA: TGTGCCAGCAGGAGGCTAGCGGGCGCCACCGGGGAGCTGTTTTTT
J gene: TRBJ2-1; D gene: TRBD2; V gene: TRBV2; CDR3 length: 15; clone size: -; CDR3 protein: CASSDREGGLYEEFF; CDR3 DNA: TGTGCCAGCAGTGACCGGGAGGGAGGTTTGTATGAGGAGTTCTTC
J gene: TRBJ1-6; D gene: TRBD1; V gene: TRBV7-8; CDR3 length: 16; clone size: many; CDR3 protein: CASSRTLGTGGSPLHF; CDR3 DNA: TGTGCCAGCAGCAGAACGCTAGGGACAGGGGGTTCACCCCTCCACTTT